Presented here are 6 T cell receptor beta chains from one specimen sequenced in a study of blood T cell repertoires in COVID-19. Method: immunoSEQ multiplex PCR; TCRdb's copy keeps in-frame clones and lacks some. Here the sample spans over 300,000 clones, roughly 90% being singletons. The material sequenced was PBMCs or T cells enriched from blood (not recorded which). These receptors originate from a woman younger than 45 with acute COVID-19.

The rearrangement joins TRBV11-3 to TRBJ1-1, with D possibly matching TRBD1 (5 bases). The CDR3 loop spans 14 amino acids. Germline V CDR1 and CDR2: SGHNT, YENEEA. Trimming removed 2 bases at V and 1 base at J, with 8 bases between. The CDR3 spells CASSLSTENTEAFF. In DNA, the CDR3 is TGTGCCAGCAGCTTATCGACAGAGAACACTGAAGCTTTCTTT. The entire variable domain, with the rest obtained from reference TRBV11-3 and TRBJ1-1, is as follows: EAGVVQSPRYKIIEKKQPVAFWCNPISGHNTLYWYLQNLGQGPELLIRYENEEAVDDSQLPKDRFSAERLKGVDSTLKIQPAELGDSAVYLCASSLSTENTEAFFGQGTRLTVV.

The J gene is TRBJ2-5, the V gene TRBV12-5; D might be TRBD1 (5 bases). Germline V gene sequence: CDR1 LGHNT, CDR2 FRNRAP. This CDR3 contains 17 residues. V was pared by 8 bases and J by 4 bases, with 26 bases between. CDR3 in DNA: TGTGCTAGTTCCCCCCCATTCGGCAGGGTGTCCGCAGAGACCCAGTACTTC. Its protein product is CASSPPFGRVSAETQYF. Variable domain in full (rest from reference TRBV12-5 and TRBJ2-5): DARVTQTPRHKVTEMGQEVTMRCQPILGHNTVFWYRQTMMQGLELLAYFRNRAPLDDSGMPKDRFSAEMPDATLATLKIQPSEPRDSAVYFCASSPPFGRVSAETQYFGPGTRLLVL.

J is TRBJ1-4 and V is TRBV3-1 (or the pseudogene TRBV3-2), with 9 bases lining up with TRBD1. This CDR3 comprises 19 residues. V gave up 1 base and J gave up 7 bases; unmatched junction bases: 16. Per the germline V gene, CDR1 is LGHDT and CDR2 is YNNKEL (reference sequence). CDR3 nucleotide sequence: TGTGCCAGCAGCCAAGCGACCGGGACAGGGAAGTTGGGGGCTGAAAAACTGTTTTTT. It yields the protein CASSQATGTGKLGAEKLFF.

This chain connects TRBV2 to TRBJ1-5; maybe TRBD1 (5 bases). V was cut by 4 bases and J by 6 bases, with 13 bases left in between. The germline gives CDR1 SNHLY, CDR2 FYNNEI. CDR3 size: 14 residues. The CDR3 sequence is CASSGGDAGQPQHF. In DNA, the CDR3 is TGTGCCAGCAGTGGGGGGGATGCGGGTCAGCCCCAGCATTTT. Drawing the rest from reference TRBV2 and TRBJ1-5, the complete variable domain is EPEVTQTPSHQVTQMGQEVILRCVPISNHLYFYWYRQILGQKVEFLVSFYNNEISEKSEIFDDQFSVERPDGSNFTLKIRSTKLEDSAMYFCASSGGDAGQPQHFGDGTRLSIL.

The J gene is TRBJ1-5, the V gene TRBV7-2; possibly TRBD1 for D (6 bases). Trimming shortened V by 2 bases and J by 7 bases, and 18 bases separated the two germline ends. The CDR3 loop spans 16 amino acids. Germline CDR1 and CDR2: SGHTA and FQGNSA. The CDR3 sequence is CASSLFSQGSRQPQHF. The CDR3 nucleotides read TGTGCCAGCAGCTTATTTTCGCAGGGGAGTCGACAGCCCCAGCATTTT.

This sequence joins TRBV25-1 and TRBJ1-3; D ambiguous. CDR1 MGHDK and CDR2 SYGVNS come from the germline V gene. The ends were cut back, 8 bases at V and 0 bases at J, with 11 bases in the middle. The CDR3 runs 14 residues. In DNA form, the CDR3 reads TGTGCCAGCGGGAGGGCGGGCTCTGGAAACACCATATATTTT. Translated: CASGRAGSGNTIYF.